These 18 T cell receptor beta chains share one sample of origin, sequenced in a study of T cells in Graves' hyperthyroidism and ophthalmopathy. TCR beta CDR3 regions were amplified from RNA. RT-PCR in the first round (using the HTBI primer set) targeted the TCR CDR3. Via MiXCR, TCRdb re-called the multiplex PCR reads, giving one row per CDR3 protein. The data contain 500,000 or so distinct CDR3 sequences, about 16% of them singletons. The source material was blood. The receptor set was obtained from a woman aged 25-40 years with Graves' ophthalmopathy.

The chain joins TRBV29-1 to TRBJ2-1, with unresolved D. CDR3 length: 14 amino acids. Trimming removed 2 bases from V and 4 bases from J, with 12 bases in between. From germline, CDR1 is SQVTM and CDR2 ANQGSEA. As DNA, the CDR3 is TGCAGCGTTGAATCTGGGCTCCATTACAATGAGCAGTTCTTC. Translated: CSVESGLHYNEQFF.

This clonotype was observed a few times. The chain is built from TRBV7-6 and TRBJ2-2; D is ambiguous. This CDR3 comprises 13 residues. V shed 5 bases and J shed 2 bases, with 6 bases lying between them. From germline, CDR1 is SGHVS and CDR2 FNYEAQ. The CDR3 is CASSRHNTGELFF. The CDR3 DNA sequence: TGTGCCAGCAGCAGACATAACACCGGGGAGCTGTTTTTT.

This clonotype was observed at least ten times. This chain joins TRBV11-2 and TRBJ1-2, with a weak D call TRBD1 (5 bases). The CDR3 is 15 amino acids. V shed 4 bases and J shed 4 bases, with 16 bases lying between them. In germline, CDR1 is SGHAT, CDR2 FQNNGV. CDR3 coding DNA: TGTGCCAGCAGCTCCCCGGGGGGGGTGAGCTATGGCTACACCTTC. Protein product: CASSSPGGVSYGYTF.

This clonotype has only a few counts. The CDR3 nucleotides read TGCGCCAGCGCCTCAGGGGGAAGCACAGATACGCAGTATTTT. Translating gives CASASGGSTDTQYF. This chain joins TRBV5-1 and TRBJ2-3; 7 bases map to TRBD1. The CDR3 extends over 14 amino acids. With V trimmed by 7 bases and J by 0 bases, 5 bases remained unmatched. Germline loops: CDR1 SGHRS, CDR2 YFSETQ.

This clonotype was counted ten times or more. This chain links TRBV6-5 with TRBJ2-1; 9 nucleotides match TRBD1. The germline gives CDR1 MNHEY, CDR2 SVGAGI. Trimming took 2 bases from V and 4 from J; bases not matched to a gene: 9. The CDR3 consists of 17 residues. CDR3 in DNA: TGTGCCAGCAGTTACGACCAGGACAGGGGTAAATACAATGAGCAGTTCTTC. This encodes CASSYDQDRGKYNEQFF.

This clonotype was recorded many times. The chain recombines TRBV28 with TRBJ2-7; the match to TRBD1 covers 8 bases. This CDR3 spans 14 amino acids. V was pared by 3 bases and J by 3 bases, with 4 bases of the junction left unmatched. The germline V gene has CDR1 MDHEN and CDR2 SYDVKM. The CDR3 loop is CASSFRTGSYEQYF. CDR3 nucleotide sequence: TGTGCCAGCAGTTTCCGGACAGGGAGCTACGAGCAGTACTTC.

As regards this clonotype: A much larger clone sits a single nucleotide away, making a read error possible. This chain uses TRBV28 with TRBJ2-1; maybe TRBD2 (6 bases). V dropped 3 bases and J dropped 2 bases, with 11 bases sitting between them. Germline CDR1 reads MDHEN; CDR2 reads SYDVKM. The CDR3 runs 15 residues. DNA for the CDR3: TGTGCCAGCAGTTTTTTAGCGGTAACCTACAATGAGCAGTTCTTC. It codes for CASSFLAVTYNEQFF.

This clonotype has only a few counts. The chain joins TRBV24-1 to TRBJ2-5; D is unresolved. Germline assignment: CDR1 KGHDR and CDR2 SFDVKD. This CDR3 spans 14 amino acids. Trimming removed 6 bases at V and 5 bases at J, with 15 bases between. The CDR3 sequence: CATSSTRFQETQYF. In DNA form, the CDR3 reads TGTGCCACCAGTAGCACCAGGTTTCAGGAGACCCAGTACTTC.

The chain has TRBV13 and TRBJ2-2, with 7 positions matching TRBD1. This CDR3 spans 15 amino acids. Germline loops: CDR1 PRHDT, CDR2 FYEKMQ (reference sequence). Germline trimming cut 4 bases from V and 6 bases from J; bases unmatched to any gene: 8. The CDR3 DNA sequence: TGTGCCAGCAGCTCCTACAGGGGAATAGCCGGGGAGCTGTTTTTT. It specifies CASSSYRGIAGELFF.

This clonotype was recorded many times. V usage is TRBV12-3 or TRBV12-4 and J usage is TRBJ2-7; D ambiguous. This CDR3 has 12 amino acids. Trimming shortened V by 3 bases and J by 9 bases, and 12 bases separated the two germline ends. CDR3 loop: CASSFRGLGQYF. The CDR3 DNA sequence: TGTGCCAGCAGTTTTCGCGGCCTCGGGCAGTACTTC.

The CDR3 DNA is TGTGCCAGCAGCGTGAACCGGGACAGTAGCAATCAGCCCCAGCATTTT. Encoded protein: CASSVNRDSSNQPQHF. The chain uses TRBV13 and TRBJ1-5; TRBD1 aligns across 7 bases. The CDR3 extends over 16 amino acids. Germline CDR1 and CDR2: PRHDT and FYEKMQ (reference sequence). V lost 5 bases to trimming and J lost 0 bases; unmatched junction nucleotides: 7.

This clonotype came up many times. J is TRBJ2-4 and V is TRBV28; D might be TRBD2 (5 bases). CDR3 length: 18 amino acids. The V gene lost 1 base and the J gene lost 5 bases, with 21 bases spanning the gap. Germline loops: CDR1 MDHEN, CDR2 SYDVKM. CDR3 loop: CASSLLPPSIRRENIQYF. The CDR3 region has the DNA TGTGCCAGCAGTTTATTACCACCCTCGATCCGGCGGGAAAACATTCAGTACTTC.

The V gene is TRBV19, the J gene TRBJ2-1; weak D call: TRBD1 (6 bases). Per germline, CDR1 LNHDA and CDR2 SQIVND (reference sequence). V was trimmed by 6 bases and J by 8 bases, leaving 20 bases between them. The CDR3 is 15 amino acids. CDR3 in amino acids: CASSQIQGLVHEQFF. The CDR3 DNA reads as TGTGCCAGTAGCCAAATACAGGGTTTAGTTCATGAGCAGTTCTTC.

This clonotype was counted between two and nine times. The CDR3 sequence is CASSPPWTANTGELFF. In DNA, the CDR3 is TGTGCCAGCAGCCCGCCGTGGACGGCGAACACCGGGGAGCTGTTTTTT. V and J are TRBV7-9 and TRBJ2-2, with no clear D. CDR1 is SEHNR and CDR2 is FQNEAQ in the germline V gene (reference sequence). V dropped 5 bases and J dropped 0 bases, with 13 bases sitting between them. This CDR3 has 16 residues.

This clonotype was recorded many times. The chain couples TRBV7-2 to TRBJ2-3; D unclear. This CDR3 has 12 residues. V shed 5 bases and J shed 6 bases, with 9 bases lying between them. CDR1 is SGHTA and CDR2 is FQGNSA in the germline V gene. The DNA of the CDR3 is TGTGCCAGCAGCCCCCTGATTGATACGCAGTATTTT. Its protein product is CASSPLIDTQYF.

There are a few counts of this clonotype. The rearrangement links TRBV3-1 to TRBJ2-5, with 9 bases aligning to TRBD2. The CDR3 is made up of 16 amino acids. Unmatched junction bases numbered 10, after V lost 3 bases and J lost 5 bases. From germline, CDR1 is LGHDT and CDR2 YNNKEL (reference sequence). The CDR3 loop is CASSHGGRVSLETQYF. The CDR3 DNA follows: TGTGCCAGCAGCCATGGCGGGAGGGTCTCTTTGGAGACCCAGTACTTC.

This clonotype has only one observation. This clone may be a read error of a much larger clone one base away. V and J are TRBV3-2 and TRBJ2-7; the table's TRBD1 call for D was not verified on the DNA. TRBV3-2 is described as a pseudogene. The CDR3 extends over 14 amino acids. The CDR3 DNA follows: TGTGCCAGCCGACGGGACCCACCCTGGCACGAGCAGTACTTC. Its protein product is CASRRDPPWHEQYF.

The rearrangement uses TRBV4-1 and TRBJ2-5; tentative D call: TRBD2 (7 bases). The CDR3 spans 15 residues. Germline V gives CDR1 MGHRA, CDR2 YSYEKL. The V end was cut by 0 bases, the J end by 5 bases, with 13 bases between. The CDR3 DNA reads as TGCGCCAGCAGCCAAGATGGGGGGGGGCGGGAGACCCAGTACTTC. Amino acid sequence: CASSQDGGGRETQYF.